This T cell receptor (beta chain) is from a study of blood T cell repertoires in COVID-19. The table came from immunoSEQ multiplex PCR; TCRdb's copy has only in-frame clones and leaves some out. The table shows approximately 230,000 clones, with approximately 82% occurring only once. Cohort assignment relied on participant-reported clinical history. Looked up from germline, CDR1 is SGHRS and CDR2 is YFSETQ. This CDR3 comprises 18 residues. V lost 5 bases, J lost 0 bases, and 8 bases stayed unmatched. This sequence was found in a man aged 35 to 55 who had recovered from COVID-19. The chain combines TRBV5-1 with TRBJ2-2; 12 bases match TRBD2. The sequenced sample was PBMCs or T cells enriched from blood (not recorded which). DNA for the CDR3: TGCGCCAGCAGATTCACTAGCGGGAGGCTAACGAACACCGGGGAGCTGTTTTTT. This gives the protein CASRFTSGRLTNTGELFF.